This is a list of T cell receptor beta chains from one sample in a study of shared clonotypes between healthy human individuals. TCRdb keeps only in-frame clones here, not all; method: immunoSEQ multiplex PCR. In the table there are some 500,000 clones, about 74% of which are singletons. Sequencing was performed on PBMCs. The receptors were gathered from a woman between 35 and 50 years old in good health. Some clones in this sample may be carry-over from other donors' samples. The CDR3 runs from the conserved cysteine through the conserved F or W. D genes are given only for firm matches. A clone size is listed for some rows: how often the clone was seen (once, few, many), or a class if it is expanded.

V	size	J	D	DNA	CDR3
TRBV2	.	TRBJ2-7	TRBD2	TGTGCCAGCAGTAAGGAGGGGGGACTAGCGGGAGCCCACGAGCAGTACTTC	CASSKEGGLAGAHEQYF
TRBV9	.	TRBJ2-3	TRBD1	TGTGCCAGCAGCCTCCGACAGGGTACAGATACGCAGTATTTT	CASSLRQGTDTQYF
TRBV28	.	TRBJ2-7	.	TGTGCCAGCATGGGGAGCCCCATCTCCTACGAGCAGTACTTC	CASMGSPISYEQYF
TRBV28	.	TRBJ2-7	.	TGTGCCAGCAGTTTTAGCAGCACAGCCCGGGATGTCAAGTACGAGCAGTACTTC	CASSFSSTARDVKYEQYF
TRBV19	.	TRBJ1-1	.	TGTGCCTGCACCCCGAGCCGGGCAGCTATAACGAAAAGGAACACTGAAGCTTTCTTT	CACTPSRAAITKRNTEAFF
TRBV27	.	TRBJ2-5	.	TGTGCCAGCAGTTGGCGGGAAGGAGAGACCCAGTACTTC	CASSWREGETQYF
TRBV7-2	.	TRBJ1-2	TRBD1	TGTGCCAGCAGCTTAGGGGACAGGGGGCGATCGGGCTACACCTTC	CASSLGDRGRSGYTF
TRBV6-1	.	TRBJ2-3	TRBD2	TGTGCCAGCAGTGCCAGAGGGACTAGCGGCCCCACAGATACGCAGTATTTT	CASSARGTSGPTDTQYF
TRBV21-1	once	TRBJ2-4	.	TGTGCCAGACCTTCTGTTGGGGGAAACATTCAGTACTTC	CARPSVGGNIQYF
TRBV5-4	once	TRBJ2-7	.	TGTGCCAGCAGCTTGGACTTTCGGGACGAGCAGTACTTC	CASSLDFRDEQYF
TRBV7-9	.	TRBJ2-1	.	TGTGCCAGCAGCTCTGGGCTAGCGAGCAATGAGCAGTTCTTC	CASSSGLASNEQFF
TRBV7-2	.	TRBJ2-7	.	TGTGCCAGCAGCTTATGGTACGAGCAGTACTTC	CASSLWYEQYF
TRBV5-1	.	TRBJ1-2	TRBD1	TGCGCCAGCAGCTTAGGGACAGGGGTGCGAGCGGTGGTCTACACCTTC	CASSLGTGVRAVVYTF
TRBV19	.	TRBJ2-7	.	TGTGCCAGTAAGGGGGGGCCCTACGAGCAGTACTTC	CASKGGPYEQYF
TRBV15	.	TRBJ2-7	TRBD1	TGTGCCACCAGCCTAGGACAGGGCTCCTACGAGCAGTACTTC	CATSLGQGSYEQYF
TRBV5-1	few	TRBJ1-1	TRBD1	TGCGCCAGCAGCACGAGGACAGGGGGCGGCACTGAAGCTTTCTTT	CASSTRTGGGTEAFF
TRBV18	few	TRBJ2-7	TRBD2	TGTGCCAGCTCACCGGCGGGGGGTGTCGAGCAGTACTTC	CASSPAGGVEQYF
TRBV29-1	.	TRBJ2-7	.	TGCAGCGTTGAGGGGGTCGCCTACGAGCAGTACTTC	CSVEGVAYEQYF
TRBV6-4	.	TRBJ2-2	TRBD2	TGTGCCAGCAGTGACGGGAGCGGGATGAACACCGGGGAGCTGTTTTTT	CASSDGSGMNTGELFF
TRBV5-1	.	TRBJ2-2	TRBD2	TGCGCCAGCAGTTCTACTCCAGCGGGAGGCCTATTAAACACCGGGGAGCTGTTTTTT	CASSSTPAGGLLNTGELFF
TRBV30	.	TRBJ2-7	TRBD2	TGTGCCTGGAGTGACCCGGGACTAGCGGTCTACGAGCAGTACTTC	CAWSDPGLAVYEQYF
TRBV27	.	TRBJ2-3	.	TGTGCCAGCACGATCGGGAGCTCGACTGGCACAGATACGCAGTATTTT	CASTIGSSTGTDTQYF
TRBV7-8	many	TRBJ1-3	.	TGTGCCAGCAGCTTAAGTCGGAGCTCTGGAAACACCATATATTTT	CASSLSRSSGNTIYF
TRBV9	.	TRBJ2-7	TRBD2	TGTGCCAGCAGCTTTAGCGGGAGTACCGACGAGCAGTACTTC	CASSFSGSTDEQYF
TRBV11-2	.	TRBJ2-7	TRBD2	TGTGCCAGCAGCTTAGATCCAGCGGGGGGTACCTACGAGCAGTACTTC	CASSLDPAGGTYEQYF
TRBV5-6	once	TRBJ1-1	.	TGTGCCAGCAGCTTGGGGGGGCAGTCTGAAGCTTTCTTT	CASSLGGQSEAFF
TRBV28	.	TRBJ2-3	TRBD1	TGTGCCAGCAGTTTCATCGGACAGGGTGTGGATACGCAGTATTTT	CASSFIGQGVDTQYF
TRBV5-4	.	TRBJ2-1	TRBD2	TGTGCCAGCAGCTACCTACTAGCGGGAGGTGAGCAGTTCTTC	CASSYLLAGGEQFF
TRBV28	few	TRBJ2-1	TRBD2	TGTGTCAGCAGTTCGGCACTAGCGGGAGGCCTGAATGAGCAGTTCTTC	CVSSSALAGGLNEQFF
TRBV4-3	few	TRBJ2-2	.	TGCGCCAGCAGCCAAGATGTGGGAACCGGGGAGCTGTTTTTT	CASSQDVGTGELFF
TRBV30	.	TRBJ2-7	.	TGTGCCTGGAGTGTAGCGTTTCGGGAGCAGTACTTC	CAWSVAFREQYF
TRBV4-3	.	TRBJ2-2	TRBD2	TGCGCCAGCAGCCAAGATATACCGAGCGGGAGGGCCGGGGGCACCGGGGAGCTGTTTTTT	CASSQDIPSGRAGGTGELFF
TRBV27	few	TRBJ2-1	.	TGTGCCAGCATCCACTCCTCGCCCGCCCTTGACACCTCCTACAATGAGCAGTTCTTC	CASIHSSPALDTSYNEQFF